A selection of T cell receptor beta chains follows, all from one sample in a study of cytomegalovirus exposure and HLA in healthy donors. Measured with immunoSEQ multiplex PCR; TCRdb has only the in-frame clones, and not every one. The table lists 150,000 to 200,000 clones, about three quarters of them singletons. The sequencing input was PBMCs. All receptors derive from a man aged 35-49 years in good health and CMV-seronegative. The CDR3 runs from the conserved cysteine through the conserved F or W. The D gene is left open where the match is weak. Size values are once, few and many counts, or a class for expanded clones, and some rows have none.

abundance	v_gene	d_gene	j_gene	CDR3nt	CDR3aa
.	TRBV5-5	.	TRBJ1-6	TGTGCCAGCAGCTTTGGAGGGGTCTCACCCCTCCACTTT	CASSFGGVSPLHF
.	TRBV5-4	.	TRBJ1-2	TGTGCCAGCAGCTCCCTAAGGGGGATATATGGCTACACCTTC	CASSSLRGIYGYTF
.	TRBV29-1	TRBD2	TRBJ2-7	TGCAGCGTTATTGGGACTAGCGGGAGCTACGAGCAGTACTTC	CSVIGTSGSYEQYF
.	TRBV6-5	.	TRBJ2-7	TGTGCCAGCAAGTGGAGTTCCGGGGAGGTCTACGAGCAGTACTTC	CASKWSSGEVYEQYF
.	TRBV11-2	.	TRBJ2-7	TGTGCCAGCAGCTTAACAAACCTCCCGACCTACGAGCAGTACTTC	CASSLTNLPTYEQYF
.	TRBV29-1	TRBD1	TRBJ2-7	TGCAGCGTTTTAGACAGGGTCGCCTACGAGCAGTACTTC	CSVLDRVAYEQYF
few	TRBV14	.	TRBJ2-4	TGTGCCAGCAGCCCCCGACTGGGCATTCAGTACTTC	CASSPRLGIQYF
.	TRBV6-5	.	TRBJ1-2	TGTGCCAGCAGTTACTCACGGAACTATGGCTACACCTTC	CASSYSRNYGYTF
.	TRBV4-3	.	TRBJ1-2	TGCGCCAGCAGCCTTACCTCGACATGGAACTATGGCTACACCTTC	CASSLTSTWNYGYTF
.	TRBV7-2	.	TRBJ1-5	TGTGCCAGCAGCACCAGGTATAGCAATCAGCCCCAGCATTTT	CASSTRYSNQPQHF
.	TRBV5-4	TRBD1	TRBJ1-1	TGTGCCAGCAATCCGACAGGGGGGAACACTGAAGCTTTCTTT	CASNPTGGNTEAFF
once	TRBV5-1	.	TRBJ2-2	TGCGCCAGCAGCCATACTCAAGTTACCGGGGAGCTGTTTTTT	CASSHTQVTGELFF
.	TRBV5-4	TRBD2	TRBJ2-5	TGTGCCAGCAGTTACCGACTAGCGGGGGACCAAGAGACCCAGTACTTC	CASSYRLAGDQETQYF
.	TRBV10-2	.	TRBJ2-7	TGCGCCAGCAGTGATCGCGGGGCCGGTGACGAGCAGTACTTC	CASSDRGAGDEQYF
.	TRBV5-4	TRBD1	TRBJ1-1	TGTGCCAGCAGCTTGGGACAGGGAATATCTGAAGCTTTCTTT	CASSLGQGISEAFF
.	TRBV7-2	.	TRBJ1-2	TGTGCCAGCAGCTCGGGGACGGGAGGTGGCTACACCTTC	CASSSGTGGGYTF
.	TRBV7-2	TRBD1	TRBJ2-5	TGTGCCAGCAGCTTAAGGACAGGGGGCACGAGGGAGACCCAGTACTTC	CASSLRTGGTRETQYF
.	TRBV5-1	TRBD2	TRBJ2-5	TGCGCCAGCAGCCGGGGGGGGACACCGGGGGAGACCCAGTACTTC	CASSRGGTPGETQYF
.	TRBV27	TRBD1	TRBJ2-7	TGTGCCAGCAGTTGGCGGCGGGCAGGGGGTGGCGAGCAGTACTTC	CASSWRRAGGGEQYF
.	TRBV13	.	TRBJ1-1	TGTGCCAGCAGCTTAGCCCGGGGGAGGGGTACTGAAGCTTTCTTT	CASSLARGRGTEAFF
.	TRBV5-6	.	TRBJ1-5	TGTGCCAGCAGCTTCGCAGGGTTTAATCAGCCCCAGCATTTT	CASSFAGFNQPQHF
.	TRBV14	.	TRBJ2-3	TGTGCCAGCAGCCAAAATCTCGGGAGCACAGATACGCAGTATTTT	CASSQNLGSTDTQYF
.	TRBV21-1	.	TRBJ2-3	TGTGCCAGCAGCAAACGGGGCGGGAGGGCCTCAGATACGCAGTATTTT	CASSKRGGRASDTQYF
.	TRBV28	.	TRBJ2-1	TGTGCCAGCAGTTTATTGGAGAGTTCCTACAATGAGCAGTTCTTC	CASSLLESSYNEQFF
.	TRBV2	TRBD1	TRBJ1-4	TGTGCCAGCAGTGATGGTTTGGCAGGGGGGAATGAAAAACTGTTTTTT	CASSDGLAGGNEKLFF
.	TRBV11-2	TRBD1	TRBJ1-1	TGTGCCAGCAGCTCGGGGACAGCATCGAACACTGAAGCTTTCTTT	CASSSGTASNTEAFF
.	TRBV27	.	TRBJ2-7	TGTGCCAGCAGTTTCCAGGGTACCAACGAGCAGTACTTC	CASSFQGTNEQYF
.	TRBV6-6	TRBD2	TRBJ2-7	TGTGCCAGCAGTCCTTCGGGGGGGGGCTCCTACGAGCAGTACTTC	CASSPSGGGSYEQYF
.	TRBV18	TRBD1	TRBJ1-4	TGTGCCAGCTCACCTAGGACAGGGTATGAAAAACTGTTTTTT	CASSPRTGYEKLFF
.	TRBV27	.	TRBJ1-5	TGTGCCAGCAGTTCCGGACAGCTAGGGTATAGCAATCAGCCCCAGCATTTT	CASSSGQLGYSNQPQHF
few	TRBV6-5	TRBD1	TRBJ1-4	TGTGCCAGCAGATTCCGGGACAGCGCCGAAAAACTGTTTTTT	CASRFRDSAEKLFF
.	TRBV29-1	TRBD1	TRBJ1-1	TGCAGCGTTACCGGGACAGGGGGGGGATGGGGCACTGAAGCTTTCTTT	CSVTGTGGGWGTEAFF
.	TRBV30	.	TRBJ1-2	TGTGCCTGGAGACCGTCTACAGCTTACTATGGCTACACCTTC	CAWRPSTAYYGYTF
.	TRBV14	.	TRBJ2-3	TGTGCCAGCAGCCAAGATCGGGGAGTCACAGATACGCAGTATTTT	CASSQDRGVTDTQYF
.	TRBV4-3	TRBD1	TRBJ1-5	TGCGCCAGCAGCCTTGACAGGGGACAGCCCCAGCATTTT	CASSLDRGQPQHF
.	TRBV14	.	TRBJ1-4	TGTGCCAGCAGCCAGGGCTTGTCTAATGAAAAACTGTTTTTT	CASSQGLSNEKLFF
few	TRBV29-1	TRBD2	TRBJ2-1	TGCAGCGCCTTTACCGGGACTAGCTACAATGAGCAGTTCTTC	CSAFTGTSYNEQFF
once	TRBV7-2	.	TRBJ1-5	TGTGCCAGCAGCCCCTCGGGGTTTCCTCAGCCCCAGCATTTT	CASSPSGFPQPQHF
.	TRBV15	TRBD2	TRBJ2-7	TGTGCCACCAGCAGCTTGACCAGCGGGAGGTACGAGCAGTACTTC	CATSSLTSGRYEQYF
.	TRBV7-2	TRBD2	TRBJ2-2	TGTGCCAGCAGCCGGGGAGGGAGAAACACCGGGGAGCTGTTTTTT	CASSRGGRNTGELFF
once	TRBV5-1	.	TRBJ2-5	TGCGCCAGCAGCTTGGGAGGCGGGACAGAAGAGACCCAGTACTTC	CASSLGGGTEETQYF
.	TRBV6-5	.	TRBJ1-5	TGTGCCAGCAGTTTGGGGGCGGGTCAGCCCCAGCATTTT	CASSLGAGQPQHF
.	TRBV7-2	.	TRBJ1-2	TGTGCCAGCAGCCCGGGGGGGCCTAGGTATGGCTACACCTTC	CASSPGGPRYGYTF
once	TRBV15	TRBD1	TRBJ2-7	TGTGCCATCGGGGACAGCTACGAGCAGTACTTC	CAIGDSYEQYF
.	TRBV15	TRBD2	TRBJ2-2	TGTGCCACCAGCAGAGGGGCCTTAGCGGGAGGGAACACCGGGGAGCTGTTTTTT	CATSRGALAGGNTGELFF
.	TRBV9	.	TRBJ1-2	TGTGCCAGCAGCGCCACTACTGGGCTGCTGAGCGGCTACGCCTTC	CASSATTGLLSGYAF
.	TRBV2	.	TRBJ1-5	TGTGCCAGCAGTCCTGCACCCCTACTCCCCCAGCATTTT	CASSPAPLLPQHF
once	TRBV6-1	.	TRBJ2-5	TGTGCCAGCAGTGTTGGTGGGGCTCCCTACGAGACCCAGTACTTC	CASSVGGAPYETQYF
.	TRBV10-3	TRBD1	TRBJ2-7	TGTGCCATCAGAGACGGACAGGGCGGGTCCTACGAGCAGTACTTC	CAIRDGQGGSYEQYF
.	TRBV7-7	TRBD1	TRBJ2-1	TGTGCCAGCAGCCCGGACAGGGGGAACAATGAGCAGTTCTTC	CASSPDRGNNEQFF
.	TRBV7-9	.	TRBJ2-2	TGTGCCAGCAGCTTACAGGATCATACCGGGGAGCTGTTTTTT	CASSLQDHTGELFF
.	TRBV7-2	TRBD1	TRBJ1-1	TGTACCAGCAGCTTTTATGGACAGGGGAATACTGAAGCTTTCTTT	CTSSFYGQGNTEAFF